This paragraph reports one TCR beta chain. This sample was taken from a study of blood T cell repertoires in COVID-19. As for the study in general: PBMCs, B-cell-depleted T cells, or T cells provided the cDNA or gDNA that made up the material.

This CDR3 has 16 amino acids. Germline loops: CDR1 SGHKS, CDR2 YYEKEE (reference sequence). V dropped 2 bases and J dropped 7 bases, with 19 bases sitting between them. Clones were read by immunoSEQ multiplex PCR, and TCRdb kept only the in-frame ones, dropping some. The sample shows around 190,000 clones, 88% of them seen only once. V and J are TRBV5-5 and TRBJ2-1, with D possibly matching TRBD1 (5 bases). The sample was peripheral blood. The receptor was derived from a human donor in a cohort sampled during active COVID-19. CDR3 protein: CASSLLPAGLRNEQFF. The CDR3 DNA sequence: TGTGCCAGCAGCTTACTGCCGGCAGGGCTGCGAAATGAGCAGTTCTTC.